The clone carrying this T cell receptor (beta chain) was counted a single time. Its antigen is not identified. The data were produced by immunoSEQ multiplex PCR, yet TCRdb's version contains in-frame clones alone and is incomplete. The sample includes 150,000 to 160,000 clones, about 86% of them seen just once. This sample was included in a study of cytomegalovirus exposure and HLA in healthy donors. The germline V gene encodes CDR1 SGHRS and CDR2 YFSETQ. J gave up 8 bases and V 3 bases, and 14 bases lay outside the gene matches. This CDR3 comprises 19 residues. General study points: In vitro testing confirmed a few CMV-associated chains as specific for CMV antigens. Researchers catalogued 164 TCR beta chains as cytomegalovirus-associated.

This TCR was recovered from a human donor in good health. The chain recombines TRBV5-1 with TRBJ2-1, with TRBD2 matching over 16 bases. The sample comprised PBMCs. CDR3 in amino acids: CASSSSDGTSGRAKDEQFF. Here the CDR3 DNA reads TGCGCCAGCAGCTCCTCCGATGGGACTAGCGGGAGGGCCAAGGATGAGCAGTTCTTC. Full variable domain (rest looked up from reference TRBV5-1 and TRBJ2-1): KAGVTQTPRYLIKTRGQQVTLSCSPISGHRSVSWYQQTPGQGLQFLFEYFSETQRNKGNFPGRFSGRQFSNSRSEMNVSTLELGDSALYLCASSSSDGTSGRAKDEQFFGPGTRLTVL.